A selection of T cell receptor beta chains follows, all from one sample in a study of T cell changes during pregnancy in multiple sclerosis. The data were produced by immunoSEQ multiplex PCR, yet TCRdb's version contains in-frame clones alone and is incomplete. The data contain roughly 60,000 clones, around 90% of them singletons. The material sequenced was peripheral blood, taken in the second trimester of pregnancy. These receptor sequences come from a female donor with multiple sclerosis, enrolled in a pregnancy study. Each CDR3 is given with its conserved first and last residue. A D gene is named only where the DNA matches it firmly. Clone size is stated in some rows and not others, as once, few, many or a class when expanded.

cdr3_length: 15
d_call: -
j_call: TRBJ1-2
v_call: TRBV27
clone_size: -
cdr3_aa: CASSSIPGQIYGYTF
cdr3_nt: TGTGCCAGCAGTTCAATTCCGGGACAAATCTATGGCTACACCTTC

cdr3_length: 13
d_call: -
j_call: TRBJ1-2
v_call: TRBV30
clone_size: -
cdr3_aa: CAWSRDRLYGYTF
cdr3_nt: TGTGCCTGGAGTCGTGACAGGCTCTATGGCTACACCTTC

cdr3_length: 13
d_call: -
j_call: TRBJ2-7
v_call: TRBV6-6
clone_size: few
cdr3_aa: CASSRDRSYEQYF
cdr3_nt: TGTGCCAGCAGCCGCGACAGGAGCTACGAGCAGTACTTC

cdr3_length: 18
d_call: TRBD2
j_call: TRBJ2-6
v_call: TRBV7-3
clone_size: once
cdr3_aa: CASRLAGGSTSGANVLTF
cdr3_nt: TGTGCCAGCAGACTAGCGGGAGGGTCCACCTCTGGGGCCAACGTCCTGACTTTC

cdr3_length: 15
d_call: TRBD2
j_call: TRBJ2-7
v_call: TRBV10-1
clone_size: -
cdr3_aa: CASSESLAGNYEQYF
cdr3_nt: TGCGCCAGCAGTGAGTCTCTAGCGGGAAACTACGAGCAGTACTTC

cdr3_length: 13
d_call: -
j_call: TRBJ1-4
v_call: TRBV29-1
clone_size: -
cdr3_aa: CSVERGTNEKLFF
cdr3_nt: TGCAGCGTTGAGAGGGGGACTAATGAAAAACTGTTTTTT

cdr3_length: 14
d_call: TRBD2
j_call: TRBJ2-1
v_call: TRBV5-1
clone_size: -
cdr3_aa: CASSLAGSYNEQFF
cdr3_nt: TGCGCCAGCAGCCTAGCGGGATCATACAATGAGCAGTTCTTC

cdr3_length: 18
d_call: -
j_call: TRBJ2-3
v_call: TRBV7-7
clone_size: -
cdr3_aa: CASSLAPSSSSGTDTQYF
cdr3_nt: TGTGCTAGCAGCTTAGCGCCTAGTTCCTCGTCTGGCACAGATACGCAGTATTTT

cdr3_length: 17
d_call: TRBD2
j_call: TRBJ2-1
v_call: TRBV4-1
clone_size: -
cdr3_aa: CASSRLFASGMSDEQFF
cdr3_nt: TGCGCCAGCAGCCGTCTGTTTGCTAGCGGGATGTCCGATGAGCAGTTCTTC

cdr3_length: 15
d_call: -
j_call: TRBJ1-1
v_call: TRBV21-1
clone_size: -
cdr3_aa: CASSIQGRWGTEAFF
cdr3_nt: TGTGCCAGCAGCATACAGGGGAGATGGGGCACTGAAGCTTTCTTT

cdr3_length: 14
d_call: -
j_call: TRBJ2-3
v_call: TRBV6-4
clone_size: once
cdr3_aa: CASRAAEDTDTQYF
cdr3_nt: TGTGCCAGCAGAGCAGCGGAAGACACAGATACGCAGTATTTT

cdr3_length: 15
d_call: TRBD2
j_call: TRBJ2-2
v_call: TRBV7-2
clone_size: -
cdr3_aa: CASSLSGREGGELFF
cdr3_nt: TGTGCCAGCAGCCTTAGCGGGAGGGAGGGCGGGGAGCTGTTTTTT

cdr3_length: 13
d_call: -
j_call: TRBJ1-6
v_call: TRBV19
clone_size: -
cdr3_aa: CASMEGQDSPLHF
cdr3_nt: TGTGCCAGTATGGAGGGTCAGGATTCACCCCTCCACTTT

cdr3_length: 17
d_call: TRBD1
j_call: TRBJ2-5
v_call: TRBV27
clone_size: -
cdr3_aa: CASSLSPHRGPQETQYF
cdr3_nt: TGTGCCAGCAGTTTATCCCCACACAGGGGGCCCCAAGAGACCCAGTACTTC

cdr3_length: 17
d_call: -
j_call: TRBJ2-1
v_call: TRBV11-3
clone_size: -
cdr3_aa: CASSLGLGGGSYNEQFF
cdr3_nt: TGTGCCAGCAGCTTAGGTTTAGGCGGAGGCTCCTACAATGAGCAGTTCTTC

cdr3_length: 15
d_call: -
j_call: TRBJ2-5
v_call: TRBV30
clone_size: -
cdr3_aa: CAWSVRPRGWETQYF
cdr3_nt: TGTGCCTGGAGTGTACGGCCCCGGGGGTGGGAGACCCAGTACTTC

cdr3_length: 15
d_call: -
j_call: TRBJ2-1
v_call: TRBV27
clone_size: once
cdr3_aa: CASRQTSPMENEQFF
cdr3_nt: TGTGCCAGCAGGCAGACTAGTCCTATGGAAAATGAGCAGTTCTTC

cdr3_length: 15
d_call: TRBD1
j_call: TRBJ2-7
v_call: TRBV7-2
clone_size: -
cdr3_aa: CASSLIGTGGAEQYF
cdr3_nt: TGTGCCAGCAGCTTAATAGGGACAGGGGGCGCCGAGCAGTACTTC

cdr3_length: 18
d_call: TRBD2
j_call: TRBJ2-3
v_call: TRBV5-6
clone_size: -
cdr3_aa: CASSLTSGRAWGTDTQYF
cdr3_nt: TGTGCCAGCAGCTTGACTAGCGGGAGGGCCTGGGGCACAGATACGCAGTATTTT

cdr3_length: 14
d_call: TRBD2
j_call: TRBJ2-7
v_call: TRBV11-2
clone_size: -
cdr3_aa: CASSLDPGLDEQYF
cdr3_nt: TGTGCCAGCAGCTTAGACCCGGGACTAGACGAGCAGTACTTC

cdr3_length: 15
d_call: TRBD1
j_call: TRBJ2-7
v_call: TRBV29-1
clone_size: -
cdr3_aa: CSVEDRDRVGSEQYF
cdr3_nt: TGCAGCGTTGAAGATAGGGACAGGGTTGGTTCCGAGCAGTACTTC

cdr3_length: 15
d_call: TRBD1
j_call: TRBJ2-3
v_call: TRBV19
clone_size: -
cdr3_aa: CASRSPGQGTDTQYF
cdr3_nt: TGTGCCAGTAGATCACCGGGACAGGGAACAGATACGCAGTATTTT

cdr3_length: 14
d_call: -
j_call: TRBJ2-1
v_call: TRBV7-7
clone_size: few
cdr3_aa: CASSLGPGVNEQFF
cdr3_nt: TGTGCCAGCAGCTTAGGGCCTGGTGTCAATGAGCAGTTCTTC

cdr3_length: 14
d_call: -
j_call: TRBJ1-2
v_call: TRBV28
clone_size: -
cdr3_aa: CASSLVLPGGGYTF
cdr3_nt: TGTGCCAGCAGTTTAGTATTACCCGGGGGTGGCTACACCTTC

cdr3_length: 10
d_call: -
j_call: TRBJ1-1
v_call: TRBV12-5
clone_size: once
cdr3_aa: CASVTGEAFF
cdr3_nt: TGCGCTAGTGTTACCGGTGAAGCTTTCTTT

cdr3_length: 15
d_call: -
j_call: TRBJ2-1
v_call: TRBV7-2
clone_size: -
cdr3_aa: CASSLVGISDNEQFF
cdr3_nt: TGTGCCAGCAGCTTAGTCGGGATCTCGGACAATGAGCAGTTCTTC

cdr3_length: 17
d_call: TRBD1
j_call: TRBJ1-1
v_call: TRBV5-1
clone_size: -
cdr3_aa: CASSYSIQGQGATEAFF
cdr3_nt: TGCGCCAGCAGCTATTCCATACAGGGTCAGGGGGCCACTGAAGCTTTCTTT

cdr3_length: 15
d_call: TRBD1
j_call: TRBJ1-3
v_call: TRBV6-5
clone_size: -
cdr3_aa: CASSRGTVSGNTIYF
cdr3_nt: TGTGCCAGCAGTCGGGGGACAGTCTCAGGAAACACCATATATTTT

cdr3_length: 15
d_call: -
j_call: TRBJ2-2
v_call: TRBV28
clone_size: -
cdr3_aa: CASSLKKRGTGELFF
cdr3_nt: TGTGCCAGCAGTTTAAAGAAGCGTGGCACCGGGGAGCTGTTTTTT

cdr3_length: 17
d_call: -
j_call: TRBJ2-3
v_call: TRBV5-1
clone_size: few
cdr3_aa: CASSLAAAGWVADTQYF
cdr3_nt: TGCGCCAGCAGCTTGGCCGCTGCAGGGTGGGTGGCAGATACGCAGTATTTT

cdr3_length: 13
d_call: TRBD2
j_call: TRBJ2-7
v_call: TRBV19
clone_size: -
cdr3_aa: CASSFGLAVEQYF
cdr3_nt: TGTGCCAGTAGCTTCGGACTAGCGGTCGAGCAGTACTTC

cdr3_length: 14
d_call: -
j_call: TRBJ1-1
v_call: TRBV7-9
clone_size: -
cdr3_aa: CASSQDPGGTEAFF
cdr3_nt: TGTGCCAGCAGCCAAGACCCCGGGGGCACTGAAGCTTTCTTT

cdr3_length: 16
d_call: TRBD2
j_call: TRBJ2-3
v_call: TRBV5-4
clone_size: -
cdr3_aa: CASSTTSGSGGDTQYF
cdr3_nt: TGTGCCAGCAGCACGACTAGCGGGAGTGGTGGAGATACGCAGTATTTT

cdr3_length: 13
d_call: -
j_call: TRBJ2-2
v_call: TRBV6-5
clone_size: -
cdr3_aa: CASSYVGTGELFF
cdr3_nt: TGTGCCAGCAGTTACGTCGGGACCGGGGAGCTGTTTTTT

cdr3_length: 15
d_call: -
j_call: TRBJ2-3
v_call: TRBV5-4
clone_size: -
cdr3_aa: CASSSGLNQADTQYF
cdr3_nt: TGTGCCAGCAGCTCCGGACTAAATCAGGCTGATACGCAGTATTTT

cdr3_length: 15
d_call: TRBD2
j_call: TRBJ2-2
v_call: TRBV7-9
clone_size: -
cdr3_aa: CASSRLAVNTGELFF
cdr3_nt: TGTGCCAGCAGCAGACTAGCGGTGAACACCGGGGAGCTGTTTTTT

cdr3_length: 15
d_call: TRBD1
j_call: TRBJ2-1
v_call: TRBV9
clone_size: -
cdr3_aa: CASSVGGTVYNEQFF
cdr3_nt: TGTGCCAGCAGCGTAGGGGGGACAGTCTACAATGAGCAGTTCTTC

cdr3_length: 15
d_call: TRBD1
j_call: TRBJ1-1
v_call: TRBV5-4
clone_size: -
cdr3_aa: CASSGGTGMNTEAFF
cdr3_nt: TGTGCCAGCAGCGGGGGGACAGGAATGAACACTGAAGCTTTCTTT

cdr3_length: 13
d_call: -
j_call: TRBJ1-5
v_call: TRBV6-1
clone_size: -
cdr3_aa: CASSSGTRQPQHF
cdr3_nt: TGTGCCAGCAGTTCCGGGACACGACAGCCCCAGCATTTT

cdr3_length: 15
d_call: TRBD2
j_call: TRBJ2-3
v_call: TRBV30
clone_size: -
cdr3_aa: CAWVPLAGGVDTQYF
cdr3_nt: TGTGCCTGGGTCCCCTTAGCGGGGGGGGTGGATACGCAGTATTTT

cdr3_length: 15
d_call: -
j_call: TRBJ2-2
v_call: TRBV5-1
clone_size: -
cdr3_aa: CASSLAGYGTGELFF
cdr3_nt: TGCGCCAGCAGCTTGGCAGGGTATGGCACCGGGGAGCTGTTTTTT

cdr3_length: 15
d_call: TRBD1
j_call: TRBJ2-7
v_call: TRBV4-2
clone_size: -
cdr3_aa: CASSSLRDRAGEQYF
cdr3_nt: TGTGCCAGCAGCTCTCTCCGGGACAGGGCTGGCGAGCAGTACTTC

cdr3_length: 14
d_call: -
j_call: TRBJ1-3
v_call: TRBV18
clone_size: -
cdr3_aa: CASSPRRSGNTIYF
cdr3_nt: TGTGCCAGCTCACCGCGTAGGAGTGGAAACACCATATATTTT

cdr3_length: 14
d_call: TRBD2
j_call: TRBJ2-3
v_call: TRBV18
clone_size: -
cdr3_aa: CASSPGLDSDTQYF
cdr3_nt: TGTGCCAGCTCACCGGGACTAGACTCAGATACGCAGTATTTT

cdr3_length: 15
d_call: TRBD1
j_call: TRBJ2-7
v_call: TRBV6-6
clone_size: once
cdr3_aa: CASTLNGQEPYEQYF
cdr3_nt: TGTGCCAGCACCTTAAACGGACAGGAGCCCTACGAGCAGTACTTC

cdr3_length: 16
d_call: -
j_call: TRBJ2-5
v_call: TRBV28
clone_size: -
cdr3_aa: CASSSSQERAQETQYF
cdr3_nt: TGTGCCAGCAGTTCCTCCCAGGAGCGGGCGCAAGAGACCCAGTACTTC

cdr3_length: 13
d_call: TRBD1
j_call: TRBJ2-7
v_call: TRBV7-7
clone_size: -
cdr3_aa: CASSRDSDYEQYF
cdr3_nt: TGTGCTAGCAGCCGGGACAGTGACTACGAGCAGTACTTC

cdr3_length: 14
d_call: -
j_call: TRBJ2-1
v_call: TRBV7-9
clone_size: -
cdr3_aa: CASTASGSYNEQFF
cdr3_nt: TGTGCCAGCACCGCCTCGGGCTCCTACAATGAGCAGTTCTTC

cdr3_length: 14
d_call: TRBD2
j_call: TRBJ2-7
v_call: TRBV10-3
clone_size: -
cdr3_aa: CAISESREPKEQYF
cdr3_nt: TGTGCCATCAGTGAGTCGCGGGAGCCTAAGGAGCAGTACTTC

cdr3_length: 14
d_call: TRBD1
j_call: TRBJ1-1
v_call: TRBV19
clone_size: once
cdr3_aa: CASSSDRARTEAFF
cdr3_nt: TGTGCCAGTAGTTCGGACAGGGCGAGGACTGAAGCTTTCTTT

cdr3_length: 17
d_call: -
j_call: TRBJ1-5
v_call: TRBV21-1
clone_size: -
cdr3_aa: CASSIRTGGISNQPQHF
cdr3_nt: TGTGCCAGCAGCATTCGGACAGGGGGCATTAGCAATCAGCCCCAGCATTTT

cdr3_length: 14
d_call: -
j_call: TRBJ2-4
v_call: TRBV9
clone_size: -
cdr3_aa: CASSVGRGGNIQYF
cdr3_nt: TGTGCCAGCAGCGTAGGCAGGGGTGGGAACATTCAGTACTTC

cdr3_length: 12
d_call: -
j_call: TRBJ2-7
v_call: TRBV28
clone_size: -
cdr3_aa: CASSLTGYEQYF
cdr3_nt: TGTGCCAGCAGTTTAACTGGCTACGAGCAGTACTTC

cdr3_length: 15
d_call: -
j_call: TRBJ1-1
v_call: TRBV21-1
clone_size: -
cdr3_aa: CASSNGQGTNTEAFF
cdr3_nt: TGTGCCAGCAGCAACGGACAGGGGACGAACACTGAAGCTTTCTTT

cdr3_length: 14
d_call: -
j_call: TRBJ1-1
v_call: TRBV6-1
clone_size: -
cdr3_aa: CASSDNREHAEAFF
cdr3_nt: TGTGCCAGCAGTGATAACAGGGAACACGCTGAAGCTTTCTTT

cdr3_length: 14
d_call: -
j_call: TRBJ2-2
v_call: TRBV7-2
clone_size: -
cdr3_aa: CASSRDKRTGELFF
cdr3_nt: TGTGCCAGCAGCAGGGACAAGCGTACCGGGGAGCTGTTTTTT

cdr3_length: 15
d_call: TRBD2
j_call: TRBJ2-7
v_call: TRBV9
clone_size: once
cdr3_aa: CASSPQLSGSYEQYF
cdr3_nt: TGTGCCAGCAGCCCCCAACTTAGCGGGTCCTACGAGCAGTACTTC

cdr3_length: 13
d_call: TRBD1
j_call: TRBJ1-1
v_call: TRBV6-1
clone_size: -
cdr3_aa: CAQGQLLNTEAFF
cdr3_nt: TGTGCCCAGGGACAGTTACTGAACACTGAAGCTTTCTTT

cdr3_length: 16
d_call: TRBD1
j_call: TRBJ2-5
v_call: TRBV5-6
clone_size: -
cdr3_aa: CASSQDRAGTQETQYF
cdr3_nt: TGTGCCAGCAGCCAGGACAGGGCGGGTACCCAAGAGACCCAGTACTTC